The source of this T cell receptor (beta chain) is a study of T cell responses to AZD1222 COVID-19 vaccine. The assay was immunoSEQ multiplex PCR, and TCRdb's table has in-frame clones only and misses some. The sample has tens of thousands of clones, 83% seen once. The CDR3 covers 14 residues. Germline V lookup: CDR1 SGHVS, CDR2 FQNEAQ. Deletions cut 5 bases from V and 4 bases from J, with 12 bases between. Sequences were derived from peripheral blood, sampled 28 days after the second AZD1222 dose. This TCR was sampled from an adult who received the AZD1222 COVID-19 vaccine. The chain uses TRBV7-8 and TRBJ1-3; D is perhaps TRBD1 (5 bases). The CDR3 is CASSPGQDGNTIYF. CDR3 nucleotide sequence: TGTGCCAGCAGCCCAGGACAAGACGGAAACACCATATATTTT.